This TCR beta chain was captured by sequencing in a study of cytomegalovirus exposure and HLA in healthy donors. Overall study results and limits: Only CMV serostatus was available as immune exposure information. As was reported, the classifier diagnosed cytomegalovirus status with high specificity and sensitivity.

A note on this clone: Its matching antigen is unknown.

Between the trimmed V and J ends, which lost 8 bases and 5 bases, there was a span of 18 bases. The CDR3 length is 14 residues. Germline V gene lookup returns CDR1 MNHNS and CDR2 SASEGT. PCR amplification relied on 60 Vbeta primers (plus 13 Jbeta primers). Data came from immunoSEQ multiplex PCR; TCRdb stores just in-frame clones and leaves some out. The sample yields 200,000 to 250,000 clones, around 73% seen once. The sequenced material came from PBMCs. The clonotype was recovered from a male donor in good health and CMV-seronegative. The chain couples TRBV6-1 to TRBJ1-2; a possible D gene is TRBD1 (5 bases). Here the CDR3 DNA reads TGTGCCAGCGGAGGTCCGGGAGGGGATTATGGCTACACCTTC. Translated, it gives CASGGPGGDYGYTF.